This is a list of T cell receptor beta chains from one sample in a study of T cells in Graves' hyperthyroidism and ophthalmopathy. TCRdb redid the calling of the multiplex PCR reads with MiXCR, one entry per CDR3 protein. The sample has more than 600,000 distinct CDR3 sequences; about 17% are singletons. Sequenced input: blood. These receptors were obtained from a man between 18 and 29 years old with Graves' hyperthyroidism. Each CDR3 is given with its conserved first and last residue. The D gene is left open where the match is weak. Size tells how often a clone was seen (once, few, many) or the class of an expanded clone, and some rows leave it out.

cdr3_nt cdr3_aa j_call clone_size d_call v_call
TGCAGTGCTAGAGATCCTAAGGAGGCCGGAGATACGCAGTATTTT CSARDPKEAGDTQYF TRBJ2-3 NA NA TRBV20-1
TGTGCCAGCAGTTTGCCGGGACAGGGGCGCAACACTGAAGCTTTCTTT CASSLPGQGRNTEAFF TRBJ1-1 many TRBD1 TRBV12-3/TRBV12-4
TGTGCCAGCAGTCCAGGGCGTCAGCCCCAGCATTTT CASSPGRQPQHF TRBJ1-5 NA NA TRBV12-3/TRBV12-4
TGTGCCAGCAGTGAAGTAGTGGTTGCCTTAGATACGCAGTATTTT CASSEVVVALDTQYF TRBJ2-3 NA NA TRBV6-1
TGTGCCAGCAGAAATTCCGCCGGCGGTTATCAAGAGACCCAGTACTTC CASRNSAGGYQETQYF TRBJ2-5 NA NA TRBV27
TGTGCCAGCAGTGTGGACAGGGCGGCAGATACGCAGTATTTT CASSVDRAADTQYF TRBJ2-3 many TRBD1 TRBV2
TGCGCCAGCAGTGAGCGGGGATACAATGAGCAGTTCTTC CASSERGYNEQFF TRBJ2-1 few NA TRBV10-2
TGCAGTGCTTCGGACAGGGGGCAAGGCTACACCTTC CSASDRGQGYTF TRBJ1-2 many TRBD1 TRBV20-1
TGTGCCAGCAGCCAAATGTACAATGAAGCTTTCTTT CASSQMYNEAFF TRBJ1-1 NA NA TRBV3-1
TGTGCCAGCAGTCCCCGTTCTAGTTTAGTCATACGCGAGCAGTACTTC CASSPRSSLVIREQYF TRBJ2-7 many NA TRBV27